Listed here are 14 T cell receptor beta chains from one sample, sequenced in a study of T cell repertoires in cytomegalovirus infection. For these receptors, no antigen is known. TCRdb analysed the reads with MiXCR anew, one entry per CDR3 protein. The profile shows about 830,000 distinct CDR3 sequences, about 30% of them singletons. The material was cultured CD8+ T cells from PBMCs, obtained from culture after CMV antigen stimulation. These receptor sequences come from a human donor in good health (CMV status not recorded). Some clones in this sample may be carry-over from other donors' samples.

J is TRBJ2-4 and V is TRBV12-3 or TRBV12-4; 10 bases line up with TRBD2. V was pared by 8 bases and J by 9 bases, with 13 bases of the junction left unmatched. The CDR3 loop spans 15 amino acids. CDR3 in DNA: TGTGCCAGCCCCGGGGGGGGGACTAGCGCATCCATTCAGTACTTC. It encodes CASPGGGTSASIQYF.

There are many counts of this clonotype. This chain uses TRBV7-6 with TRBJ2-2, with 13 bases aligning to TRBD2. This CDR3 has 21 residues. V shed 4 bases, J shed 8 bases, and the junction held 22 bases outside the gene matches. From germline, CDR1 is SGHVS and CDR2 FNYEAQ. Here the CDR3 reads CASSYTITPGLAGNWAGELFF. The CDR3 DNA reads as TGTGCCAGCAGCTATACCATCACCCCGGGACTAGCGGGGAATTGGGCTGGGGAGCTGTTTTTT.

The chain is built from TRBV12-3 or TRBV12-4 and TRBJ2-1, with 14 bases aligning to TRBD2. The CDR3 totals 18 residues. V lost 5 bases to trimming and J lost 0 bases; unmatched junction nucleotides: 6. CDR3 amino acids: CASSAGTSGGASYNEQFF. CDR3 nucleotide sequence: TGTGCCAGCAGTGCTGGGACTAGCGGGGGTGCCTCCTACAATGAGCAGTTCTTC.

The chain carries TRBV4-3 and TRBJ1-6, with D maybe TRBD1 (5 bases). The ends were cut back, 0 bases at V and 8 bases at J, with 14 bases in the middle. CDR1 LGHNA and CDR2 YSLEER come from the germline V gene. The CDR3 runs 16 residues. CDR3 sequence reads: CASSQDRQRFDSPLHF. Here the CDR3 DNA reads TGCGCCAGCAGCCAAGATCGACAGAGGTTCGATTCACCCCTCCACTTT.

The chain combines TRBV9 with TRBJ2-3, with D possibly TRBD2 on 6 matching bases. Germline values: CDR1 SGDLS, CDR2 YYNGEE. The CDR3 runs to 16 residues. V lost 3 bases and J 0 bases, leaving 14 bases between the germline ends. CDR3 sequence reads: CASSARFAGSTDTQYF. Written as DNA, the CDR3 is TGTGCCAGCAGCGCCCGTTTCGCGGGGAGCACAGATACGCAGTATTTT.

This chain links TRBV4-1 with TRBJ1-5, with D tentatively TRBD1 (6 bases). Germline CDR1 reads MGHRA; CDR2 reads YSYEKL. The CDR3 covers 16 residues. The V gene lost 4 bases and the J gene lost 6 bases, with 19 bases spanning the gap. The CDR3 reads CASSPRAGAQGQPQHF. CDR3 DNA: TGCGCCAGCAGCCCGCGGGCAGGGGCGCAAGGTCAGCCCCAGCATTTT.

A word on this clonotype: The CDR3 ends on some other residue instead of the conserved phenylalanine or tryptophan, so this is likely a read error. The chain uses TRBV13 and TRBJ2-4; the D call may be TRBD1 or TRBD2 (6 bases each). This CDR3 has 15 residues. The germline gives CDR1 PRHDT, CDR2 FYEKMQ (reference sequence). V shed 6 bases and J shed 2 bases, with 14 bases lying between them. For the CDR3, the DNA is TGTGCCAGCAGACCCCCGGGGGCGTCCAAAAACATTCAGTACTCC. It codes for CASRPPGASKNIQYS.

DNA for the CDR3: TGCGCCAGCAGCCACCGCCAGCGGGGGTTCACAGATACGCAGTATTTT. As protein: CASSHRQRGFTDTQYF. The rearrangement joins TRBV4-3 to TRBJ2-3, with 8 bases aligning to TRBD2. Germline CDR1 and CDR2: LGHNA and YSLEER. This CDR3 contains 16 residues. J lost 2 bases, V lost 3 bases, and 7 bases had no gene match.

With respect to this clonotype: At one end, the junction sequence differs from germline, possibly due to a read error. The chain couples TRBV7-6 to TRBJ2-5; no reliable D call. This CDR3 spans 15 amino acids. CDR1 is SGHVS and CDR2 is FNYEAQ in the germline V gene. The CDR3 spells CANSLVGKHKETQYF. The CDR3 DNA reads as TGTGCCAACAGCTTAGTGGGCAAGCACAAGGAGACCCAGTACTTC.

This clonotype was seen only a few times. The chain combines TRBV19 with TRBJ2-1, with 9 bases matching TRBD2. Per the germline V gene, CDR1 is LNHDA and CDR2 is SQIVND (reference sequence). Germline trimming cut 3 bases from V and 2 bases from J; bases unmatched to any gene: 5. The CDR3 is 16 amino acids. CDR3 residues: CASSIPASGTYNEQFF. The CDR3 coding sequence is TGTGCCAGTAGTATCCCCGCTAGCGGGACCTACAATGAGCAGTTCTTC.

This clonotype has at least ten counts. The CDR3 protein is CASTSKVGPRTDTQYF. CDR3 nucleotides: TGTGCCAGCACCTCCAAAGTCGGGCCTCGCACAGATACGCAGTATTTT. The chain joins TRBV7-8 to TRBJ2-3; D remains unclear. The germline V and J ends were trimmed by 7 bases and 1 base, with 18 bases remaining between them. CDR3 size: 16 residues. In germline, CDR1 is SGHVS, CDR2 FQNEAQ.

This clonotype is a singleton in its sample. The J gene is TRBJ2-3, the V gene TRBV19; a possible D gene is TRBD1 (5 bases). The germline CDR1 and CDR2 sequences are LNHDA and SQIVND (reference sequence). V was cut by 3 bases and J by 2 bases, with 15 bases left in between. The CDR3 is 16 amino acids. In DNA, the CDR3 is TGTGCCAGTAGTATCCAGGCAGGGTGGAACACAGATACGCAGTATTTT. Translated, it gives CASSIQAGWNTDTQYF.

This clonotype was seen ten or more times. The V call is TRBV20-1, the J call TRBJ1-2; 8 nucleotides match TRBD1. The CDR3 is 15 residues long. Germline V gives CDR1 DFQATT, CDR2 SNEGSKA (reference sequence). J was trimmed by 3 bases and V by 1 base; bases with no gene match: 7. The CDR3 DNA reads TGCAGTGCTAGAGTAACGGACAGGGCTTACTATGGCTACACCTTC. This codes for CSARVTDRAYYGYTF.

This clonotype has more than one count but fewer than ten. The chain is built from TRBV7-2 and TRBJ1-1; a possible D gene is TRBD1 (5 bases). With 5 bases removed from V and 7 bases from J, the gap between germline ends came to 20 bases. The germline gives CDR1 SGHTA, CDR2 FQGNSA. The CDR3 length is 15 residues. Here the CDR3 reads CASSLGVGQGYEAFF. DNA for the CDR3: TGTGCCAGCAGCCTGGGGGTCGGGCAGGGATATGAAGCTTTCTTT.